The table lists the clone carrying this T cell receptor (beta chain) with many counts. The antigen is undetermined. The data were obtained in a study of breast tumors, draining lymph nodes, adjacent tissues. Findings of the study overall: Tumor TCR diversity was below lymph nodes but above nontumor tissue.

Each CDR3 protein gets one entry after TCRdb re-called the multiplex PCR reads with MiXCR. Found here are over 70,000 distinct CDR3 sequences, over 25% of them singletons; the top ten hold 8.1%. Trimming shortened V by 2 bases and J by 4 bases, and 12 bases separated the two germline ends. Germline-derived CDR1 and CDR2 are ENHRY and SYGVKD. CDR3 length equals 14 residues. Samples came from axillary lymph nodes draining the breast cancer. The clonotype was recovered from a female donor with breast cancer. Some clones in this sample may be carry-over from other donors' samples. The rearrangement links TRBV10-3 to TRBJ2-7; D is perhaps TRBD2 (6 bases). The sequenced sample consisted of axillary lymph node tissue. The CDR3 DNA reads TGTGCCATCAGTGAGGCGGGAATTTCTTACGAGCAGTACTTC. It is translated as CAISEAGISYEQYF.